The sequence of this T cell receptor beta chain was determined in a study of breast tumors, draining lymph nodes, adjacent tissues. Findings and caveats of the study: That most tumor T cells come from lymph nodes remained unproven. Luminal-like breast cancer showed significantly higher tumor–nontumor repertoire similarity than basal-like. Most tumor T cells seemingly derive from lymph node, then expand in tumor. Tumor TCR diversity was below lymph nodes but above nontumor tissue.

One entry per CDR3 protein results from TCRdb running MiXCR on the multiplex PCR reads. In the table there are around 140,000 distinct CDR3 sequences, about a fifth of which are singletons. V gave up 4 bases and J gave up 14 bases; unmatched junction bases: 8. Germline loops: CDR1 SGHRS, CDR2 YFSETQ. The length of the CDR3 is 14 residues. This clonotype has at least ten counts. Antigen: not known. The lymph nodes were axillary draining lymph nodes from breast cancer patients. Sequencing used axillary lymph node tissue. The TCR comes from a female donor with breast cancer. Some clones in this sample may be carry-over from other donors' samples. V gene TRBV5-1 combines with J gene TRBJ2-1; 14 bases agree with TRBD2. CDR3 protein: CASSPGTSGRSKFF. CDR3 nucleotides: TGCGCCAGCAGCCCCGGGACTAGCGGGAGATCAAAGTTCTTC.